The 12 T cell receptor beta chains below all came from one sample that was sequenced in a study of spatial heterogeneity in lung cancer. The time point was: sample taken at primary tumor resection. Each CDR3 protein is one row after TCRdb ran MiXCR on the 5' RACE reads. The repertoire holds about 25,000 distinct CDR3 sequences, with 8.8% as singletons. Findings and limits, study-wide: Counts of expanded alpha and beta TCRs within tumors tracked the tumor nonsynonymous mutation count.

Their antigens are not known. This material consisted of lung tumor tissue, taken at surgery. Source of these receptors: a male donor with early-stage non-small cell lung cancer.

This clonotype was counted ten times or more. The V gene is TRBV5-1, the J gene TRBJ2-3, with 9 bases identical to TRBD2. V trimming: 2 bases; J trimming: 2 bases; junction bases outside the gene matches: 15. This CDR3 is 19 amino acids long. The germline CDR1 and CDR2 sequences are SGHRS and YFSETQ. CDR3 sequence reads: CASSFGIAGALTITDTQYF. The DNA of the CDR3 is TGCGCCAGCAGCTTCGGAATAGCGGGGGCCCTAACGATCACAGATACGCAGTATTTT. The full variable domain, in which reference TRBV5-1 and TRBJ2-3 provide the parts outside the CDR3, is KAGVTQTPRYLIKTRGQQVTLSCSPISGHRSVSWYQQTPGQGLQFLFEYFSETQRNKGNFPGRFSGRQFSNSRSEMNVSTLELGDSALYLCASSFGIAGALTITDTQYFGPGTRLTVL.

The gene calls are TRBV27 and TRBJ2-3; unclear D gene. Germline lookup yields CDR1 MNHEY and CDR2 SMNVEV (reference sequence). CDR3 size: 12 residues. The ends were cut back, 4 bases at V and 7 bases at J, with 9 bases in the middle. CDR3 DNA sequence: TGTGCCAGCAGTTCTCAGGATAATACGCAGTATTTT. Translation gives CASSSQDNTQYF.

This clonotype was detected only a few times. The V gene is TRBV20-1, the J gene TRBJ2-7; D might be TRBD2 (6 bases). The germline gives CDR1 DFQATT, CDR2 SNEGSKA (reference sequence). This CDR3 has 13 amino acids. V gave up 3 bases and J gave up 3 bases, with 12 bases separating them. CDR3 sequence: CSARLHGSYEQYF. CDR3 DNA: TGCAGTGCTAGGCTTCACGGGAGCTACGAGCAGTACTTC.

This clonotype was found a few times. The chain has TRBV5-8 and TRBJ2-2, with D uncertain. The CDR3 spans 13 residues. Germline V gene data show CDR1 as SGHTS and CDR2 as YDEGEE. V lost 4 bases and J 6 bases, leaving 10 bases between the germline ends. This chain's CDR3 is CASSPGAAGELFF. Written as DNA, the CDR3 is TGTGCCAGCAGCCCGGGCGCGGCCGGGGAGCTGTTTTTT.

This clonotype was observed a few times. The chain recombines TRBV4-1 with TRBJ2-7, with D unresolved. The CDR3 runs 13 residues. Looked up from germline, CDR1 is MGHRA and CDR2 is YSYEKL. V lost 4 bases and J 0 bases, leaving 7 bases between the germline ends. The CDR3 DNA is TGCGCCAGCAGCCCCGGACCCTCCTACGAGCAGTACTTC. Translated: CASSPGPSYEQYF.

This sequence joins TRBV6-5 and TRBJ2-3, with D tentatively TRBD2 (6 bases). CDR1 and CDR2 from the germline V gene are MNHEY and SVGAGI. Trimming took 5 bases from V and 3 from J, leaving 18 bases between them. The CDR3 spans 16 residues. CDR3 region: CASSPLGGTGTDTQYF. The CDR3 DNA reads TGTGCCAGCAGTCCCCTGGGCGGGACGGGAACAGATACGCAGTATTTT.

The chain is built from TRBV12-3 or TRBV12-4 and TRBJ1-4, with a weak D call TRBD1 (5 bases). V was cut by 1 base and J by 3 bases, with 9 bases left in between. The CDR3 is made up of 15 amino acids. CDR3 DNA: TGTGCCAGCAGTTTAGGGGGCAGTGCTAATGAAAAACTGTTTTTT. Encoded protein: CASSLGGSANEKLFF.

The sample holds many counts of this clonotype. The J gene is TRBJ2-1, the V gene TRBV11-3, with no clear D. V lost 4 bases, J lost 7 bases, and 11 bases lay in between. Per germline, CDR1 SGHNT and CDR2 YENEEA. The CDR3 runs to 13 residues. The CDR3 sequence is CASSSKAMNEQFF. CDR3 bases: TGTGCCAGCAGCTCCAAGGCCATGAATGAGCAGTTCTTC. The whole variable domain, filled in from reference TRBV11-3 and TRBJ2-1, reads EAGVVQSPRYKIIEKKQPVAFWCNPISGHNTLYWYLQNLGQGPELLIRYENEEAVDDSQLPKDRFSAERLKGVDSTLKIQPAELGDSAVYLCASSSKAMNEQFFGPGTRLTVL.

In regard to this clonotype: An end of the junction does not agree with germline; a read error may underlie this. The V and J genes are TRBV2 and TRBJ2-5; D tentatively fits TRBD1 or TRBD2 (5 bases each). The CDR3 spans 13 residues. The germline CDR1 and CDR2 sequences are SNHLY and FYNNEI. The CDR3 nucleotides read TGTGCCAGCAGCCAACGGGACCAAGAGACCCTGTACTTC. Encoded protein: CASSQRDQETLYF.

This chain connects TRBV7-2 to TRBJ1-2; no reliable D call. With 3 bases removed from V and 6 bases from J, the gap between germline ends came to 8 bases. Per the germline V gene, CDR1 is SGHTA and CDR2 is FQGNSA. This CDR3 region has 12 residues. CDR3 amino acids: CASSFDLNGYTF. The CDR3 DNA is TGTGCCAGCAGCTTTGACCTAAATGGCTACACCTTC.

Only a few counts were recorded for this clonotype. J is TRBJ2-3 and V is TRBV5-6, with D uncertain. V lost 0 bases and J lost 4, with 6 bases in between. This CDR3 has 13 amino acids. Germline CDR1 reads SGHDT; CDR2 reads YYEEEE. CDR3 sequence reads: CASSLGVADTQYF. CDR3 DNA sequence: TGTGCCAGCAGCTTGGGGGTAGCAGATACGCAGTATTTT.

Only a few counts were recorded for this clonotype. V gene TRBV11-2 combines with J gene TRBJ2-2; 9 nucleotides line up with TRBD2. CDR3 length: 17 amino acids. With V trimmed by 4 bases and J by 7 bases, 13 bases remained unmatched. Germline V gene lookup returns CDR1 SGHAT and CDR2 FQNNGV. CDR3 loop: CASSSLSGRTSVGELFF. The CDR3 coding sequence is TGTGCCAGCAGCTCCTTAAGCGGGAGGACCAGCGTCGGGGAGCTGTTTTTT.